The 6 T cell receptor beta chains given below trace back to one sample, sequenced in a study of CD8 T cells in ankylosing spondylitis (dated by TCRdb to about 2017). Library method: 5' RACE. TCRdb names Illumina HiSeq 2500 as the instrument used. TCRdb itself trimmed the public reads at Q25 with fastp, ran MiXCR and retained productive beta chains. Merged by CDR3 protein, the rows form single entries marked with the most common genes and DNA. Here the sample has approximately 350,000 distinct CDR3 sequences; approximately 20% occur a single time. Around 13% of the sample is held by the ten biggest clonotypes. The sample consisted of blood, either unsorted or a sorted T cell fraction (not recorded which). These receptors all stem from a male donor with ankylosing spondylitis or in good health (not recorded which).

The V gene is TRBV11-2, the J gene TRBJ2-2; the D is unclear. V was shortened by 5 bases and J by 4 bases, with 14 bases between the two germline ends. Germline V gene lookup returns CDR1 SGHAT and CDR2 FQNNGV. The CDR3 runs 15 residues. CDR3 nucleotides: TGTGCCAGCAGCAAAAAGCTGGTGGGCACCGGGGAGCTGTTTTTT. Protein: CASSKKLVGTGELFF.

The V and J genes are TRBV19 and TRBJ2-7; D gene uncertain. The germline V gene encodes CDR1 LNHDA and CDR2 SQIVND (reference sequence). Trimming took off 5 bases at V and 4 bases at J, with 6 bases between the two ends. The CDR3 totals 11 residues. CDR3 loop: CASSDKYEQYF. Here the CDR3 DNA reads TGTGCCAGTAGTGACAAATACGAGCAGTACTTC.

V is TRBV29-1 and J is TRBJ1-2, with D hard to call. Germline-derived CDR1 and CDR2 are SQVTM and ANQGSEA. Trimming removed 0 bases at V and 13 bases at J, with 9 bases between. The CDR3 consists of 10 residues. CDR3 nucleotides: TGCAGCGTTGAAGATAGGGATATCACCTTC. Protein sequence: CSVEDRDITF. The complete variable domain, with remaining parts taken from reference TRBV29-1 and TRBJ1-2, reads SAVISQKPSRDICQRGTSLTIQCQVDSQVTMMFWYRQQPGQSLTLIATANQGSEATYESGFVIDKFPISRPNLTFSTLTVSNMSPEDSSIYLCSVEDRDITFGSGTRLTVV.

The table lists this clonotype with a few counts. The chain is built from TRBV5-5 and TRBJ2-2; 14 positions match TRBD2. V shed 5 bases, J shed 7 bases, and the junction held 13 bases outside the gene matches. This CDR3 comprises 18 residues. Per the germline V gene, CDR1 is SGHKS and CDR2 is YYEKEE (reference sequence). The CDR3, as DNA: TGTGCCAGCAGTTTCCAGGGGACTAGCGGGGGAAGTGGCGGGGAGCTGTTTTTT. Its translation is CASSFQGTSGGSGGELFF. The full variable domain, its missing parts supplied by reference TRBV5-5 and TRBJ2-2, is DAGVTQSPTHLIKTRGQQVTLRCSPISGHKSVSWYQQVLGQGPQFIFQYYEKEERGRGNFPDRFSARQFPNYSSELNVNALLLGDSALYLCASSFQGTSGGSGGELFFGEGSRLTVL.

This chain links TRBV6-6 with TRBJ2-2; 7 nucleotides agree with TRBD1. This CDR3 comprises 12 residues. The germline gives CDR1 MNHNY, CDR2 SVGAGI (reference sequence). V shed 4 bases and J 7 bases; nucleotides not matched to a gene: 0. The CDR3 bases are TGTGCCAGCAGTTGGGACAGCGGGGAGCTGTTTTTT. It translates to CASSWDSGELFF.

This clonotype has only a few counts. V usage is TRBV6-1 and J usage is TRBJ2-2, with 10 nucleotides matching TRBD1. Trimming took 10 bases from V and 3 from J; bases not matched to a gene: 2. CDR1 is MNHNS and CDR2 is SASEGT in the germline V gene. The CDR3 is made up of 13 amino acids. The CDR3 loop is CATGTGDTGELFF. The CDR3, as DNA: TGTGCCACAGGGACAGGGGACACCGGGGAGCTGTTTTTT.